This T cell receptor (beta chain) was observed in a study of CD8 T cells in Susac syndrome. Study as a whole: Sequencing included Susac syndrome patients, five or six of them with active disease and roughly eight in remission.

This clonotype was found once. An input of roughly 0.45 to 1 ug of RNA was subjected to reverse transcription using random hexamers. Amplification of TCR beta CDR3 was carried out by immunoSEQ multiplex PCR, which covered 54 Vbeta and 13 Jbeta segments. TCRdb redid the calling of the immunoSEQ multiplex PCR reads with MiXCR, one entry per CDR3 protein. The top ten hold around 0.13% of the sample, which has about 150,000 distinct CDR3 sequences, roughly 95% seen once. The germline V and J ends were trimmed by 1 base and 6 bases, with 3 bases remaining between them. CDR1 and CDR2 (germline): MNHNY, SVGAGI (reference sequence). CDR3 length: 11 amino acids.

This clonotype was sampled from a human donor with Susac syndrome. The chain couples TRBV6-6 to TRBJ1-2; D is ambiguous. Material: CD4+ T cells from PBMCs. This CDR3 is CASSYWDGYTF. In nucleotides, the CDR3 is TGTGCCAGCAGTTACTGGGATGGCTACACCTTC.